The rows below give T cell receptor beta chains drawn from one sample of a study of T-cell memory formation after mild COVID-19. A single record per CDR3 protein comes from TCRdb applying MiXCR to the 5' RACE reads. This sample has some 130,000 distinct CDR3 sequences, with around 15% found just once. Sequences were obtained from PBMCs or a T cell subset sorted from them (not recorded which). The receptor set was obtained from a man aged 18-30 years who had mild COVID-19 (a few samples of this study predate the infection). Cell type and time point are not known. The CDR3 runs from the conserved cysteine through the conserved F or W. The order of the fields is J gene, CDR3 length, clone size, V gene, D gene, CDR3 protein, CDR3 DNA. A D gene is named only where the DNA matches it firmly. Some rows mark clone size as missing; the rest say once, few, many or name a class of expanded clone.

>TRBJ1-5|14|-|TRBV7-8|-
CASSRDSPNQPQHF
TGTGCCAGCAGCCGGGACTCTCCTAATCAGCCCCAGCATTTT
>TRBJ2-1|11|-|TRBV7-2|-
CASSAHNEQFF
TGTGCCAGCAGCGCCCACAATGAGCAGTTCTTC
>TRBJ1-3|14|-|TRBV20-1|-
CSARHEVSGNTIYF
TGCAGTGCTAGGCACGAGGTATCTGGAAACACCATATATTTT
>TRBJ2-4|18|few|TRBV7-2|-
CASSPGQPLSLAKNIQYF
TGTGCCAGCAGCCCCGGACAGCCTCTCTCTCTAGCCAAAAACATTCAGTACTTC
>TRBJ2-1|12|-|TRBV7-7|-
CASSDGYNEQFF
TGTGCTAGCAGCGATGGGTACAATGAGCAGTTCTTC
>TRBJ2-1|12|few|TRBV20-1|-
CSARETGVGQFF
TGCAGTGCTAGAGAAACAGGAGTAGGGCAGTTCTTC
>TRBJ1-3|13|many|TRBV12-3/TRBV12-4|-
CASSEGQRNTIYF
TGTGCCAGCAGCGAAGGACAGAGAAACACCATATATTTT
>TRBJ2-3|13|few|TRBV10-3|-
CAISGAGSDTQYF
TGTGCCATCAGTGGGGCGGGGTCAGATACGCAGTATTTT
>TRBJ1-1|16|-|TRBV18|-
CASSPGGPFRDTEAFF
TGTGCCAGCTCACCGGGTGGACCGTTTCGGGACACTGAAGCTTTCTTT
>TRBJ2-7|13|-|TRBV29-1|-
CSVEKDSNYEQYF
TGCAGCGTTGAAAAGGACAGCAACTACGAGCAGTACTTC
>TRBJ1-5|15|few|TRBV12-3/TRBV12-4|-
CASSFGRQGNQPQHF
TGTGCCAGCAGTTTCGGACGACAGGGCAATCAGCCCCAGCATTTT
>TRBJ2-7|16|few|TRBV12-3/TRBV12-4|TRBD1
CASSSQPDRVPYEQYF
TGTGCCAGCAGCTCCCAGCCGGACAGGGTACCCTACGAGCAGTACTTC
>TRBJ2-3|18|many|TRBV7-8|TRBD2
CASSVGSGGGLSTDTQYF
TGTGCCAGCAGCGTGGGGAGCGGGGGGGGACTAAGCACAGATACGCAGTATTTT
>TRBJ2-1|12|-|TRBV6-2/TRBV6-3|TRBD2
CASSDGLVQQFF
TGTGCCAGCAGTGACGGACTAGTCCAGCAGTTCTTC
>TRBJ2-1|14|-|TRBV12-3/TRBV12-4|TRBD1
CASRAGTGLDEQFF
TGTGCCAGCAGGGCCGGGACAGGGCTCGATGAGCAGTTCTTC
>TRBJ1-2|16|-|TRBV11-2|-
CASSLLGSAGGNGYTF
TGTGCCAGCAGCTTACTCGGTAGCGCGGGAGGTAATGGCTACACCTTC
>TRBJ2-3|10|-|TRBV6-4|-
CASKTSTQYF
TGTGCCAGCAAAACCAGTACGCAGTATTTT
>TRBJ2-5|15|-|TRBV9|-
CASSVVALTQETQYF
TGTGCCAGCAGCGTAGTGGCACTGACCCAAGAGACCCAGTACTTC
>TRBJ1-4|16|-|TRBV4-2|-
CASSQYQASIGEKLFF
TGTGCCAGCAGCCAATACCAAGCGAGTATTGGGGAAAAACTGTTTTTT
>TRBJ1-4|14|few|TRBV7-9|-
CASSVQGNKGKLFF
TGTGCCAGCAGCGTCCAGGGGAACAAGGGAAAACTGTTTTTT